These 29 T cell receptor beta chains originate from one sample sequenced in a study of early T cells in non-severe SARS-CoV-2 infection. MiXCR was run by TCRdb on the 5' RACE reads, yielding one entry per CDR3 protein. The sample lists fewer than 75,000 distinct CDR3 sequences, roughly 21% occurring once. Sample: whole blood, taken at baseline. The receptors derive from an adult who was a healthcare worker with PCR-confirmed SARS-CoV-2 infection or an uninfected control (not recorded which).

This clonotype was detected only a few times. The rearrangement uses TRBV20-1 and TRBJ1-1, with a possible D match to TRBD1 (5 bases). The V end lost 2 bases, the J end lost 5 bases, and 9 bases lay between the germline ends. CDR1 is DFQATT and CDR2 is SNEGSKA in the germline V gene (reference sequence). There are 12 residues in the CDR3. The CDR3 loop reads CSARQGRTEAFF. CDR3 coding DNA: TGCAGTGCTAGACAGGGAAGGACTGAAGCTTTCTTT.

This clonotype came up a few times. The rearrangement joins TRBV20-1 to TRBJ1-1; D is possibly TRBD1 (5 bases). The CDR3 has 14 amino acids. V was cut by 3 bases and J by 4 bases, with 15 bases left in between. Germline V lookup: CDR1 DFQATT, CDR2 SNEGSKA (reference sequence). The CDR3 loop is CSARDQQVGTEAFF. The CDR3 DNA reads TGCAGTGCTAGGGATCAACAGGTGGGCACTGAAGCTTTCTTT.

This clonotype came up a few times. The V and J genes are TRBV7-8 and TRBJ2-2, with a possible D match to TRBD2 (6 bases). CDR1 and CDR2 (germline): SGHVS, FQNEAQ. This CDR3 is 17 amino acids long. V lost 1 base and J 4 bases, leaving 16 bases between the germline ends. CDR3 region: CASSLGSAGLSTGELFF. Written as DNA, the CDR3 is TGTGCCAGCAGCTTAGGATCGGCGGGGCTTAGCACCGGGGAGCTGTTTTTT. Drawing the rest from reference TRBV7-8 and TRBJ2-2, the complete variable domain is GAGVSQSPRYKVAKRGQDVALRCDPISGHVSLFWYQQALGQGPEFLTYFQNEAQLDKSGLPSDRFFAERPEGSVSTLKIQRTQQEDSAVYLCASSLGSAGLSTGELFFGEGSRLTVL.

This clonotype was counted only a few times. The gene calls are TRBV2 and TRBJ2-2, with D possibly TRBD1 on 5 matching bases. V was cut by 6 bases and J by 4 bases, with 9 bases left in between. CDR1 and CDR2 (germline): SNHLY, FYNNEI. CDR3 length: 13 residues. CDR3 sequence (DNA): TGTGCCAGCAGAACAGGTCCCACCGGGGAGCTGTTTTTT. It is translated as CASRTGPTGELFF.

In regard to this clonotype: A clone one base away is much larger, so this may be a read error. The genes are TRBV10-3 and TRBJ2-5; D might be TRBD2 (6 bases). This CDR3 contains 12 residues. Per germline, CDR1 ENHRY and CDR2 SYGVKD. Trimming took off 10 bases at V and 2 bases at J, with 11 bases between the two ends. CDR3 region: CASGTLQETQYF. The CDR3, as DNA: TGTGCCAGCGGGACTCTACAAGAGACCCAGTACTTC.

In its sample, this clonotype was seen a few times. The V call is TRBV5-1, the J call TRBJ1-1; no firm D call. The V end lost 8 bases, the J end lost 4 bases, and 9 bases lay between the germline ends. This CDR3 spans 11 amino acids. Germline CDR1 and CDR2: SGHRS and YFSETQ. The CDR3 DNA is TGCGCCAGTAGGCGGGGCACTGAAGCTTTCTTT. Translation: CASRRGTEAFF.

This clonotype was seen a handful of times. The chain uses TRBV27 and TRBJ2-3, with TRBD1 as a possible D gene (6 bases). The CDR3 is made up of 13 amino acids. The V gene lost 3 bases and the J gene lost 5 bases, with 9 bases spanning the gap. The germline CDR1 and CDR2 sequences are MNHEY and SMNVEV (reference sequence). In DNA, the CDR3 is TGTGCCAGCAGTTTTGGGGGCATAGATACGCAGTATTTT. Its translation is CASSFGGIDTQYF.

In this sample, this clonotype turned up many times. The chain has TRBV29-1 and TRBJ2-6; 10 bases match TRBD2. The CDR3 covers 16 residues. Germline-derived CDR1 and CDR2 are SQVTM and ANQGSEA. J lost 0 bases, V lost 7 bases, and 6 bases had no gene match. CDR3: CSARLAGSSGANVLTF. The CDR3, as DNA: TGCAGCGCAAGACTAGCGGGTAGCTCTGGGGCCAACGTCCTGACTTTC.

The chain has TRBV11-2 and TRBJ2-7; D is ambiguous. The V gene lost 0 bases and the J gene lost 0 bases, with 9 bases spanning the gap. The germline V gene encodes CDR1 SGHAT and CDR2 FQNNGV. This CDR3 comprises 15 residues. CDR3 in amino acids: CASSLEPGSSYEQYF. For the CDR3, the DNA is TGTGCCAGCAGCTTAGAGCCGGGTAGCTCCTACGAGCAGTACTTC. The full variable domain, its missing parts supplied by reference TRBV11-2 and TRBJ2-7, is EAGVAQSPRYKIIEKRQSVAFWCNPISGHATLYWYQQILGQGPKLLIQFQNNGVVDDSQLPKDRFSAERLKGVDSTLKIQPAKLEDSAVYLCASSLEPGSSYEQYFGPGTRLTVT.

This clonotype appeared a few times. CDR3 sequence (DNA): TGTGCCAGCAGCCAAGGACAGGGGCCGTCTAACTATGGCTACACCTTC. It codes for CASSQGQGPSNYGYTF. The V call is TRBV14, the J call TRBJ1-2; 8 bases agree with TRBD1. V shed 1 base, J shed 0 bases, and the junction held 4 bases outside the gene matches. Germline CDR1 SGHDN, CDR2 FVKESK. CDR3 length: 16 residues.

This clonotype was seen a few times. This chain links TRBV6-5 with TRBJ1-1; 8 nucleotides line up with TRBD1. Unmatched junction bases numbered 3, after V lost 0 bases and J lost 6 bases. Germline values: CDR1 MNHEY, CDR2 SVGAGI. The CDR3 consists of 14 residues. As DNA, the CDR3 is TGTGCCAGCAGTTACTCGACAGGGGTGGCTGAAGCTTTCTTT. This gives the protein CASSYSTGVAEAFF.

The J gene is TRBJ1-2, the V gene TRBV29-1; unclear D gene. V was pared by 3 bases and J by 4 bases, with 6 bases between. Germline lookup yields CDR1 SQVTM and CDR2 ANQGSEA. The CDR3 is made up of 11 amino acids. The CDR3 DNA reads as TGCAGCGTTGACACACTCTATGGCTACACCTTC. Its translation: CSVDTLYGYTF.

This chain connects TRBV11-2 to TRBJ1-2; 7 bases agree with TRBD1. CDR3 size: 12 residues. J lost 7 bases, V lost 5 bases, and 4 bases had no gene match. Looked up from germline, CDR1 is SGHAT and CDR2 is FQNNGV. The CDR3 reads CASSQTGPGYTF. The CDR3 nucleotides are TGTGCCAGCAGCCAGACAGGGCCTGGCTACACCTTC.

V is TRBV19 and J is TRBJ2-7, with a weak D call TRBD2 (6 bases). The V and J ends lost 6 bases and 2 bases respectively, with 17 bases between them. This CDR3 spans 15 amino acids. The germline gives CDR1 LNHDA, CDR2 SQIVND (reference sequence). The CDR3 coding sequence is TGTGCCAGTAGCAAAAGGAGGGCGGACGCCTACGAGCAGTACTTC. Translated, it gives CASSKRRADAYEQYF.

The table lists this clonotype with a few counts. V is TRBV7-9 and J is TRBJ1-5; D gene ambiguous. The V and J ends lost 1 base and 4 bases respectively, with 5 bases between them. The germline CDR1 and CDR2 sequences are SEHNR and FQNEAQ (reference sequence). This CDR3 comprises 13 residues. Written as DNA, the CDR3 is TGTGCCAGCAGCTTAGATGCGAATCAGCCCCAGCATTTT. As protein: CASSLDANQPQHF. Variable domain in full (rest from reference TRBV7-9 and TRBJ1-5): DTGVSQNPRHKITKRGQNVTFRCDPISEHNRLYWYRQTLGQGPEFLTYFQNEAQLEKSRLLSDRFSAERPKGSFSTLEIQRTEQGDSAMYLCASSLDANQPQHFGDGTRLSIL.

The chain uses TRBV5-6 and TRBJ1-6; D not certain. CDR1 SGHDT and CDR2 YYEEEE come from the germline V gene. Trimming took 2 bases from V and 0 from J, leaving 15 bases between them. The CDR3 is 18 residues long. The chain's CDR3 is CASSFYRPASSYNSPLHF. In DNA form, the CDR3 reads TGTGCCAGCAGCTTCTATCGGCCGGCGAGCTCCTATAATTCACCCCTCCACTTT. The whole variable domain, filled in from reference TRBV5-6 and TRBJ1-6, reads DAGVTQSPTHLIKTRGQQVTLRCSPKSGHDTVSWYQQALGQGPQFIFQYYEEEERQRGNFPDRFSGHQFPNYSSELNVNALLLGDSALYLCASSFYRPASSYNSPLHFGNGTRLTVT.

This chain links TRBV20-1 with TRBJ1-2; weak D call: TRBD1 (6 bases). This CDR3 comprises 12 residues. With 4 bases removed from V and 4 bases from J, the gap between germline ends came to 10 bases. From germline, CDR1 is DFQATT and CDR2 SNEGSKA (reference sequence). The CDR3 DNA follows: TGCAGTGCTACAGGGGAGGGCTATGGCTACACCTTC. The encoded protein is CSATGEGYGYTF.

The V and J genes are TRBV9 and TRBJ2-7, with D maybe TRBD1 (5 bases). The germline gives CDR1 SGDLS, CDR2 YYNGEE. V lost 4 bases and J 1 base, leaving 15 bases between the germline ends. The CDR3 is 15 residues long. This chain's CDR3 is CASSPLDDSSYEQYF. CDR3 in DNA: TGTGCCAGCAGCCCCCTGGATGACAGTTCCTACGAGCAGTACTTC.

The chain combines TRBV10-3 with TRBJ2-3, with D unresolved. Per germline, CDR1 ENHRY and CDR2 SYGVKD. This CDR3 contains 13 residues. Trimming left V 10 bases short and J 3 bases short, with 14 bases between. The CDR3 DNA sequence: TGTGCCACCCGGACCCTTGTGACAGATACGCAGTATTTT. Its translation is CATRTLVTDTQYF.

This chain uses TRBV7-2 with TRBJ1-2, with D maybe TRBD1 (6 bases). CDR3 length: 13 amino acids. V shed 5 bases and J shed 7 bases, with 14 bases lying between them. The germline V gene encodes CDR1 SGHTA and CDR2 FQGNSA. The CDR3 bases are TGTGCCAGCAGCGCAAACAGGGTAACTGGCTACACCTTC. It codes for CASSANRVTGYTF.

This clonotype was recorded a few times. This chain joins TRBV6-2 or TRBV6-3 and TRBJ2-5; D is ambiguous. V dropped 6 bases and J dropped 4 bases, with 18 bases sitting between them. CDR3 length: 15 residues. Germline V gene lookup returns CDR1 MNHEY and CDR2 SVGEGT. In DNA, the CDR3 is TGTGCCAGCAGCGCAGCCATGGGATCGGGAGAGACCCAGTACTTC. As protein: CASSAAMGSGETQYF.

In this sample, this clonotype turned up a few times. CDR3 loop: CASSLMGPPQETQYF. The CDR3 nucleotides are TGTGCCAGCAGCTTAATGGGACCACCACAAGAGACCCAGTACTTC. This chain connects TRBV7-3 to TRBJ2-5; D may be TRBD1 or TRBD2 (5 bases each). V was pared by 1 base and J by 2 bases, with 11 bases between. Germline lookup yields CDR1 SGHTA and CDR2 FQGTGA. The length of the CDR3 is 15 residues.

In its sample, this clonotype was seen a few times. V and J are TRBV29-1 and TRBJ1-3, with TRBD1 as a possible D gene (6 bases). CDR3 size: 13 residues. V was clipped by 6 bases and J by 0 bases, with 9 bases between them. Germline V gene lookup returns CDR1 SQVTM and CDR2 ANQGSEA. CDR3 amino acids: CSVSTGSGNTIYF. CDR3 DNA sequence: TGCAGCGTCTCGACAGGCTCTGGAAACACCATATATTTT.

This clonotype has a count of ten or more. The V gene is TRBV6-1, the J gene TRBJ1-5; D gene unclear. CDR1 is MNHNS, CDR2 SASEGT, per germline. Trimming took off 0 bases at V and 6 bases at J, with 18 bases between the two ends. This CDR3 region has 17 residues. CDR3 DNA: TGTGCCAGCAGTGAAGCTCTCCTGGCCCTAGGGCGTCAGCCCCAGCATTTT. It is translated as CASSEALLALGRQPQHF.

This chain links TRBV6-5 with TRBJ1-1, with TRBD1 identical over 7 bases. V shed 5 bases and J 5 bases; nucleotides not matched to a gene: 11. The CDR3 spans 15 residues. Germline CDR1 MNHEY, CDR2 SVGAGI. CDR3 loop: CASSPQEGAGTEAFF. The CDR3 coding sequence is TGTGCCAGCAGTCCCCAGGAGGGGGCAGGGACTGAAGCTTTCTTT.

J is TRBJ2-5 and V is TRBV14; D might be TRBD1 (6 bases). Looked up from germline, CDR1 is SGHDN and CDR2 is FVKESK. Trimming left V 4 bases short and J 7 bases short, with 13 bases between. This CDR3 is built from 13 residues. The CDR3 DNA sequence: TGTGCCAGCAGCCTTGGGACAACAGGGACCCAGTACTTC. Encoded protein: CASSLGTTGTQYF.

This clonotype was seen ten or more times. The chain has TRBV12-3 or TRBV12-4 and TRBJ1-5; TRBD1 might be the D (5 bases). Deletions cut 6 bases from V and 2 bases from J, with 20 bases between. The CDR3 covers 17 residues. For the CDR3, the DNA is TGTGCCAGCAGCCTCCAGATGGGGGTTGGAGGCAATCAGCCCCAGCATTTT. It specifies CASSLQMGVGGNQPQHF.

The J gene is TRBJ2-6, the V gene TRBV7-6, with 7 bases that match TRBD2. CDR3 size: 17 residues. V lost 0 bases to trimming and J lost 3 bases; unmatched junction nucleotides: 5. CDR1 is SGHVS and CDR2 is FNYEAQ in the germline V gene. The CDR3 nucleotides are TGTGCCAGCAGCTTAGCGGGAGGGAACGTTGGGGCCAACGTCCTGACTTTC. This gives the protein CASSLAGGNVGANVLTF.

Here the CDR3 DNA reads TGTGCCAGCAGCTTAGCAGGGATCGCGACAGATACGCAGTATTTT. It yields the protein CASSLAGIATDTQYF. The chain combines TRBV7-9 with TRBJ2-3; D is uncertain. Trimming removed 0 bases from V and 3 bases from J, with 10 bases in between. This CDR3 has 15 amino acids. Per the germline V gene, CDR1 is SEHNR and CDR2 is FQNEAQ (reference sequence).